A single sample gave rise to the 8 T cell receptor beta chains below, sequenced in a study of control samples from healthy donors and cancer patients. The table came from immunoSEQ multiplex PCR; TCRdb's copy has only in-frame clones and leaves some out. The repertoire consists of about 170,000 clones, with roughly 93% occurring once and the leading ten covering roughly 3.9%. The sample comprised blood. The receptors derive from a woman in her sixties in good health.

J is TRBJ1-2 and V is TRBV14; no definite D call. The V gene's germline CDR1 is SGHDN and CDR2 FVKESK. The V gene lost 2 bases and the J gene lost 8 bases, with 9 bases spanning the gap. The CDR3 contains 12 residues. The CDR3 sequence is CASSQYLHGYTF. Written as DNA, the CDR3 is TGTGCCAGCAGCCAATACTTACACGGCTACACCTTC. Full variable domain (missing parts from reference TRBV14 and TRBJ1-2): EAGVTQFPSHSVIEKGQTVTLRCDPISGHDNLYWYRRVMGKEIKFLLHFVKESKQDESGMPNNRFLAERTGGTYSTLKVQPAELEDSGVYFCASSQYLHGYTFGSGTRLTVV.

This chain connects TRBV27 to TRBJ1-6; unclear D gene. V gave up 5 bases and J gave up 0 bases, with 5 bases separating them. There are 14 residues in the CDR3. Germline V gene lookup returns CDR1 MNHEY and CDR2 SMNVEV (reference sequence). CDR3: CASSRSSYNSPLHF. The CDR3 region has the DNA TGTGCCAGCAGTAGGAGCTCCTATAATTCACCCCTCCACTTT.

The rearrangement joins TRBV13 to TRBJ1-1; D remains ambiguous. This CDR3 is built from 13 residues. V lost 2 bases to trimming and J lost 1 base, with 5 bases between them. CDR1 PRHDT and CDR2 FYEKMQ come from the germline V gene (reference sequence). The CDR3 is CASSLRRNTEAFF. DNA of the CDR3: TGTGCCAGCAGCTTACGGAGGAACACTGAAGCTTTCTTT.

V and J are TRBV9 and TRBJ2-3, with TRBD1 as a possible D gene (5 bases). The germline V gene encodes CDR1 SGDLS and CDR2 YYNGEE. V gave up 0 bases and J gave up 4 bases, with 6 bases separating them. This CDR3 has 13 residues. CDR3 sequence reads: CASSVGGADTQYF. Here the CDR3 DNA reads TGTGCCAGCAGCGTAGGGGGCGCAGATACGCAGTATTTT.

The rearrangement joins TRBV30 to TRBJ1-6; D not certain. The germline V and J ends were trimmed by 0 bases and 10 bases, with 13 bases remaining between them. Germline values: CDR1 GTSNPN, CDR2 SVGIG (reference sequence). This CDR3 is 14 amino acids long. Here the CDR3 DNA reads TGTGCCTGGAGTGTAGGTGCTGGTTACTCACCCCTCCACTTT. Protein product: CAWSVGAGYSPLHF. The variable domain in full, with the rest retrieved from reference TRBV30 and TRBJ1-6, is SQTIHQWPATLVQPVGSPLSLECTVEGTSNPNLYWYRQAAGRGLQLLFYSVGIGQISSEVPQNLSASRPQDRQFILSSKKLLLSDSGFYLCAWSVGAGYSPLHFGNGTRLTVT.

The J gene is TRBJ2-5, the V gene TRBV19; 9 bases align to TRBD1. V trimming: 3 bases; J trimming: 1 base; junction bases outside the gene matches: 0. Looked up from germline, CDR1 is LNHDA and CDR2 is SQIVND (reference sequence). The CDR3 length is 14 residues. The CDR3 nucleotides are TGTGCCAGTAGTATGACAGGGGGCCAAGAGACCCAGTACTTC. Its translation: CASSMTGGQETQYF.

J is TRBJ1-2 and V is TRBV19, with D perhaps matching TRBD1 (5 bases). The CDR3 covers 15 residues. The V end was cut by 6 bases, the J end by 6 bases, with 20 bases between. The germline gives CDR1 LNHDA, CDR2 SQIVND (reference sequence). This CDR3 reads CASRMRGVAVNGYTF. CDR3 in DNA: TGTGCCAGTAGGATGCGGGGGGTAGCGGTGAATGGCTACACCTTC.

The V gene is TRBV4-1, the J gene TRBJ2-3; perhaps TRBD1 as D (6 bases). The V end was cut by 2 bases, the J end by 1 base, with 7 bases between. Germline assignment: CDR1 MGHRA and CDR2 YSYEKL. This CDR3 has 14 amino acids. CDR3 sequence: CASSQRQGTDTQYF. The CDR3 DNA sequence: TGCGCCAGCAGCCAACGACAGGGCACAGATACGCAGTATTTT.